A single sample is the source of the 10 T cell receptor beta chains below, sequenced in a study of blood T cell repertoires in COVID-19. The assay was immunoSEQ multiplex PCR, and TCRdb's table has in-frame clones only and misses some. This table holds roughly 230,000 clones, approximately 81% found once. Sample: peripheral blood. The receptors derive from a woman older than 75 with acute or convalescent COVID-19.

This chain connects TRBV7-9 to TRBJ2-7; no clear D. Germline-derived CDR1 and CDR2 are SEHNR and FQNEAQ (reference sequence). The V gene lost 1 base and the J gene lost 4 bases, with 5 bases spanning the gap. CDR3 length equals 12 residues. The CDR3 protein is CASSLGAYEQYF. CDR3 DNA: TGTGCCAGCAGCTTAGGGGCTTACGAGCAGTACTTC.

DNA for the CDR3: TGTGCCAGCAGTTTATGGCAGGGGCCGGCGGACGGGGAGCTGTTTTTT. Translation: CASSLWQGPADGELFF. This chain uses TRBV28 with TRBJ2-2; tentatively, D is TRBD1 (6 bases). The length of the CDR3 is 16 residues. The V and J ends lost 0 bases and 7 bases respectively, with 15 bases between them. Germline V gene lookup returns CDR1 MDHEN and CDR2 SYDVKM.

The CDR3 nucleotides are TGTGCCATCAGGGCCAGTCGACTCTATGGCTACACCTTC. This encodes CAIRASRLYGYTF. The chain combines TRBV19 with TRBJ1-2; perhaps TRBD1 as D (5 bases). V lost 10 bases to trimming and J lost 4 bases, with 16 bases between them. Germline CDR1 is LNHDA and CDR2 is SQIVND (reference sequence). The CDR3 has 13 residues.

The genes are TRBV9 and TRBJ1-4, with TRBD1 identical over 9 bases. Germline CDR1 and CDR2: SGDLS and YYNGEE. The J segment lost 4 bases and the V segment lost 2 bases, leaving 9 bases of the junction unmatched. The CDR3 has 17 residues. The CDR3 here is CASSVGTGRLGNEKLFF. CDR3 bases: TGTGCCAGCAGCGTTGGGACAGGGAGACTTGGTAATGAAAAACTGTTTTTT.

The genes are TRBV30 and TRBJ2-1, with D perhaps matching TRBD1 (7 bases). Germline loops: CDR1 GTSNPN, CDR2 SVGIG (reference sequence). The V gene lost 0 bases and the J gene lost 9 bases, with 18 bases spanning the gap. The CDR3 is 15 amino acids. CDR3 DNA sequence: TGTGCCTGGAGTGTAGGAACAGGGGACTCCGGTGAGCAGTTCTTC. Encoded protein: CAWSVGTGDSGEQFF. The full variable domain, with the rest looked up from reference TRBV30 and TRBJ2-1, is SQTIHQWPATLVQPVGSPLSLECTVEGTSNPNLYWYRQAAGRGLQLLFYSVGIGQISSEVPQNLSASRPQDRQFILSSKKLLLSDSGFYLCAWSVGTGDSGEQFFGPGTRLTVL.

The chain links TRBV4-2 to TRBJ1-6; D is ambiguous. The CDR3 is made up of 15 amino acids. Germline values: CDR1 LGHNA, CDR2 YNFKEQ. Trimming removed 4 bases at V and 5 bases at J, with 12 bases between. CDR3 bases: TGTGCCAGCAGCCCCCAGACAAGAGATAATTCACCCCTCCACTTT. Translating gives CASSPQTRDNSPLHF.

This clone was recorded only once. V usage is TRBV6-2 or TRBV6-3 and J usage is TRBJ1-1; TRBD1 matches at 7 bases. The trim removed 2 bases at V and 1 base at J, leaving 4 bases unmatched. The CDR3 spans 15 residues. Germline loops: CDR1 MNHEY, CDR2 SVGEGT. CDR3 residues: CASSYEGAANTEAFF. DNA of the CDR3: TGTGCCAGCAGTTACGAGGGGGCGGCGAACACTGAAGCTTTCTTT.

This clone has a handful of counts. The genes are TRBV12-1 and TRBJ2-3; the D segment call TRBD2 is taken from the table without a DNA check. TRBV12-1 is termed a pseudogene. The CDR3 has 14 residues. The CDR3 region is CASRTLNSGENKYF. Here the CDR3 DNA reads TGTGCCAGCAGGACTCTTAATAGCGGGGAGAATAAGTATTTT.

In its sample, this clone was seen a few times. In DNA, the CDR3 is TGTGCCAGCAGTGAAGCGGGCAGCTCCGGACTAGCGGGGGGGGAGCTGTTTTTT. Amino acids: CASSEAGSSGLAGGELFF. The chain carries TRBV6-1 and TRBJ2-2, with 12 bases identical to TRBD2. CDR3 length: 18 residues. The V gene end was trimmed by 0 bases and the J gene end by 8 bases; junction bases not matched to a gene: 10. Germline CDR1 and CDR2: MNHNS and SASEGT.

Here the CDR3 DNA reads TGTGCCAGTAGTATAGATTCACGACAGTCCTCTGTCTATGGCTACACCTTC. Encoded protein: CASSIDSRQSSVYGYTF. The V call is TRBV19, the J call TRBJ1-2; D perhaps matches TRBD1 (5 bases). The V end was cut by 0 bases, the J end by 4 bases, with 18 bases between. CDR1 LNHDA and CDR2 SQIVND come from the germline V gene (reference sequence). The CDR3 totals 17 residues.